Detailed here is one T cell receptor (beta chain). Its antigen is still unknown. Unique molecular identifiers had been added to the TCR beta cDNA libraries. MiXCR, applied by TCRdb to the PCR reads, yields one record per CDR3 protein. There are hundreds of thousands of distinct CDR3 sequences in the sample; roughly 30% occur only once, and around 0.6% lies in the top ten. This sample is part of a study of post-analysis software for immune sequencing data. Study-wide results and caveats: TRBV segments more frequent in patients than in controls numbered several and included TRBV5-6, TRBV5-1 and TRBV20-1.

The germline CDR1 and CDR2 sequences are MDHEN and SYDVKM. The length of the CDR3 is 18 residues. V lost 5 bases and J 0 bases, leaving 20 bases between the germline ends. The chain couples TRBV28 to TRBJ1-5; D remains ambiguous. This receptor was obtained from a girl between 5 and 17 years old with multiple sclerosis. Sequences were obtained from blood. CDR3 nucleotide sequence: TGTGCCAGCAGTCCCCGCGAGGGCGACCAATATAGCAATCAGCCCCAGCATTTT. As protein: CASSPREGDQYSNQPQHF.